Below are 27 T cell receptor beta chains sequenced from a single sample in a study of metastatic and nonmetastatic thyroid tumors. All patients were untreated before thyroid surgery. MiXCR reprocessed the PCR reads for TCRdb. The repertoire includes about 20,000 clones, under 35% of them detected once, and roughly 15% sits in the top ten. Sequencing was done on a sample of blood. Receptors originate from a female donor with papillary thyroid cancer or a benign thyroid nodule (not recorded which). Some clones in this sample may be carry-over from other donors' samples.

In this sample, this clone turned up a few times. V usage is TRBV10-3 and J usage is TRBJ1-1; perhaps TRBD1 as D (5 bases). The V gene lost 11 bases and the J gene lost 4 bases, with 20 bases spanning the gap. Germline V gene data show CDR1 as ENHRY and CDR2 as SYGVKD. This CDR3 is built from 14 residues. CDR3 amino acids: CASEMAGESTEAFF. CDR3 bases: TGTGCCTCTGAAATGGCGGGGGAATCCACTGAAGCTTTCTTT.

This clone ranks as medium-sized. The V gene is TRBV27, the J gene TRBJ2-7; 15 nucleotides align to TRBD2. The V and J ends lost 6 bases and 3 bases, in that order; junction bases with no gene match: 0. The CDR3 runs 14 residues. CDR1 MNHEY and CDR2 SMNVEV come from the germline V gene (reference sequence). CDR3 amino acids: CASRGLAGGYEQYF. Written as DNA, the CDR3 is TGTGCCAGCAGGGGACTAGCGGGAGGCTACGAGCAGTACTTC.

This clone was observed a handful of times. The chain couples TRBV10-3 to TRBJ1-5; D is unresolved. Germline V gives CDR1 ENHRY, CDR2 SYGVKD. Between the trimmed V and J ends, which lost 6 bases and 0 bases, there was a span of 9 bases. The CDR3 is 14 amino acids. The CDR3 DNA is TGTGCCATCAGGGCAGAGCTTAGCAATCAGCCCCAGCATTTT. This translates into CAIRAELSNQPQHF.

The V and J genes are TRBV30 and TRBJ1-1; D not resolved. V dropped 0 bases and J dropped 4 bases, with 15 bases sitting between them. This CDR3 contains 15 residues. Germline V gene sequence: CDR1 GTSNPN, CDR2 SVGIG (reference sequence). The CDR3 sequence: CAWSVGGPGVTEAFF. In DNA form, the CDR3 reads TGTGCCTGGAGTGTAGGCGGGCCGGGAGTCACTGAAGCTTTCTTT.

This clone showed up many times. This chain connects TRBV5-1 to TRBJ1-1, with D perhaps matching TRBD1 (6 bases). The germline V gene has CDR1 SGHRS and CDR2 YFSETQ. V shed 4 bases and J shed 4 bases, with 17 bases lying between them. This CDR3 has 15 amino acids. This CDR3 reads CASSEVQGGITEAFF. CDR3 DNA sequence: TGCGCCAGCAGCGAAGTACAGGGAGGGATCACTGAAGCTTTCTTT.

V is TRBV30 and J is TRBJ2-7; 7 bases line up with TRBD2. Germline loops: CDR1 GTSNPN, CDR2 SVGIG (reference sequence). This CDR3 contains 11 residues. V trimming: 8 bases; J trimming: 7 bases; junction bases outside the gene matches: 8. The CDR3 reads CAGGRGGEQYF. The DNA for the CDR3 is TGTGCCGGGGGGAGGGGAGGGGAGCAGTACTTC.

Judged by abundance, this clone is medium-sized. This chain joins TRBV20-1 and TRBJ1-6; the D gene is possibly TRBD1 (5 bases). Germline lookup yields CDR1 DFQATT and CDR2 SNEGSKA (reference sequence). V dropped 0 bases and J dropped 10 bases, with 16 bases sitting between them. The CDR3 covers 15 residues. The CDR3 here is CSAREKAGTGSPLHF. The DNA of the CDR3 is TGCAGTGCTAGAGAGAAGGCAGGGACGGGATCACCCCTCCACTTT.

In DNA, the CDR3 is TGTGCCAGCAGTTTATACATAGGGGATCAGCCCCAGCATTTT. It codes for CASSLYIGDQPQHF. The chain has TRBV6-1 and TRBJ1-5, with D tentatively TRBD1 (5 bases). CDR1 is MNHNS, CDR2 SASEGT, per germline. The CDR3 length is 14 residues. Between the trimmed V and J ends, which lost 5 bases and 5 bases, there was a span of 13 bases.

This clone was found many times. This chain uses TRBV5-5 with TRBJ1-2; D is unclear. CDR1 SGHKS and CDR2 YYEKEE come from the germline V gene (reference sequence). Trimming removed 0 bases from V and 4 bases from J, with 10 bases in between. The CDR3 consists of 14 residues. Here the CDR3 reads CASSLGGYGYGYTF. The CDR3, as DNA: TGTGCCAGCAGCTTGGGAGGGTACGGCTATGGCTACACCTTC.

With respect to this clone: The sample contains more than one DNA sequence encoding this CDR3. The J gene is TRBJ2-5, the V gene TRBV10-3; the D gene could be TRBD1 or TRBD2 (6 bases each). CDR1 and CDR2 from the germline V gene are ENHRY and SYGVKD. This CDR3 is 18 amino acids long. The ends were cut back, 6 bases at V and 5 bases at J, with 28 bases in the middle. Here the CDR3 reads CAIRLLAGGPPAPETQYF. DNA of the CDR3: TGTGCCATCAGGCTTCTAGCTGGGGGGCCCCCGGCTCCCGAGACCCAGTACTTC.

This clone was seen ten or more times. The V call is TRBV4-1, the J call TRBJ2-3, with no clear D. Germline V gene sequence: CDR1 MGHRA, CDR2 YSYEKL. The CDR3 is 15 residues long. V dropped 0 bases and J dropped 0 bases, with 7 bases sitting between them. This chain's CDR3 is CASSQDLDSTDTQYF. The CDR3 bases are TGCGCCAGCAGCCAAGATCTAGACAGCACAGATACGCAGTATTTT.

This clone was seen ten or more times. The chain uses TRBV28 and TRBJ2-6; 7 bases agree with TRBD1. CDR1 and CDR2 (germline): MDHEN, SYDVKM. This CDR3 is 19 amino acids long. J was trimmed by 0 bases and V by 8 bases; bases with no gene match: 16. The CDR3 DNA reads as TGTGCCAGCCTAGAGACGCCGGGACAGAAAGGCTCTGGGGCCAACGTCCTGACTTTC. Translated: CASLETPGQKGSGANVLTF.

To note about this clone: A read error may produce the germline difference seen at one junction end. The V call is TRBV11-1, the J call TRBJ2-3; 7 nucleotides line up with TRBD2. The length of the CDR3 is 17 residues. Germline-derived CDR1 and CDR2 are SGHAT and FQDESV (reference sequence). The CDR3 nucleotides read TGTGCCAGCATCTTAGTTCCTCGCGGGGGAGGCACAGATACGCAGTATTTT. Translated: CASILVPRGGGTDTQYF.

The chain joins TRBV11-1 to TRBJ2-1, with D possibly being TRBD1 (5 bases). CDR3 size: 15 residues. In germline, CDR1 is SGHAT, CDR2 FQDESV (reference sequence). V lost 8 bases to trimming and J lost 7 bases, with 21 bases between them. CDR3 in amino acids: CASSSRRSGRNEQFF. Written as DNA, the CDR3 is TGTGCCAGCTCTTCCCGACGGTCAGGGCGTAATGAGCAGTTCTTC.

This clone was counted between two and nine times. V and J are TRBV28 and TRBJ2-7; the match to TRBD2 covers 7 bases. J was trimmed by 9 bases and V by 6 bases; bases with no gene match: 11. This CDR3 is 13 amino acids long. Germline V gene lookup returns CDR1 MDHEN and CDR2 SYDVKM. The CDR3 DNA follows: TGTGCCAGCAGCACCGGGGACTATCGGATGCAGTACTTC. Its protein product is CASSTGDYRMQYF.

At least ten counts were recorded for this clone. The gene calls are TRBV7-3 and TRBJ2-5, with no clear D. Germline V CDR1 and CDR2: SGHTA, FQGTGA. This CDR3 region has 14 residues. V lost 0 bases, J lost 5 bases, and 10 bases lay in between. The CDR3 DNA is TGTGCCAGCAGCTTAACGGTTCAGGCGGAGACCCAGTACTTC. This gives the protein CASSLTVQAETQYF.

Turning to this clone: The CDR3 does not close with the conserved phenylalanine or tryptophan, likely indicating a read error. The chain is built from TRBV7-8 and TRBJ2-2; 8 nucleotides match TRBD2. This CDR3 is built from 17 residues. Germline assignment: CDR1 SGHVS and CDR2 FQNEAQ. Here the CDR3 DNA reads TGCGCCAGCAGCAGTCATAATAGCGGGGCGAACACCGGGGAGCTGTTTTTA. Translating it yields CASSSHNSGANTGELFL.

The rearrangement uses TRBV20-1 and TRBJ1-6, with D possibly being TRBD1 (6 bases). With 3 bases removed from V and 6 bases from J, the gap between germline ends came to 18 bases. The germline CDR1 and CDR2 sequences are DFQATT and SNEGSKA (reference sequence). This CDR3 has 16 amino acids. CDR3 in amino acids: CSARSRGVFFNSPLHF. The CDR3 DNA sequence: TGCAGTGCTAGGAGCAGGGGCGTTTTCTTTAATTCACCCCTCCACTTT.

The chain links TRBV6-2 or TRBV6-3 to TRBJ2-2; maybe TRBD1 (6 bases). Germline lookup yields CDR1 MNHEY and CDR2 SVGEGT. The CDR3 covers 17 residues. The V end lost 4 bases, the J end lost 7 bases, and 22 bases lay between the germline ends. For the CDR3, the DNA is TGTGCCAGCAGTTCCCAACGGCGACGACAGGTCGGCGGGGAGCTGTTTTTT. Translating it yields CASSSQRRRQVGGELFF.

The chain links TRBV24-1 to TRBJ1-5, with D perhaps matching TRBD1 (5 bases). The CDR3 runs to 15 residues. V gave up 6 bases and J gave up 2 bases, with 13 bases separating them. In germline, CDR1 is KGHDR, CDR2 SFDVKD. The DNA of the CDR3 is TGTGCCACCAGTTGCCTGACAGTTGGCAATCAGCCCCAGCATTTT. The encoded protein is CATSCLTVGNQPQHF.

This clone has at least ten counts. Given a much more abundant clone one base away, this may be a read error. Other DNA sequences of this sample code for an identical CDR3. The CDR3 DNA is TGCGCCAGCAGCCCCGCGACGGCGGGGTCTGGAAACACCATATACTTT. This gives the protein CASSPATAGSGNTIYF. This rearrangement joins TRBV5-1 to TRBJ1-3; no clear D. The CDR3 length is 16 residues. CDR1 SGHRS and CDR2 YFSETQ come from the germline V gene. The full variable domain, rest sourced from reference TRBV5-1 and TRBJ1-3, is KAGVTQTPRYLIKTRGQQVTLSCSPISGHRSVSWYQQTPGQGLQFLFEYFSETQRNKGNFPGRFSGRQFSNSRSEMNVSTLELGDSALYLCASSPATAGSGNTIYFGEGSWLTVV.

This clone has ten or more counts. This chain connects TRBV19 to TRBJ1-1, with D perhaps matching TRBD1 (6 bases). The germline V and J ends were trimmed by 4 bases and 3 bases, with 18 bases remaining between them. CDR1 and CDR2 (germline): LNHDA, SQIVND (reference sequence). The CDR3 is made up of 16 amino acids. As DNA, the CDR3 is TGTGCCAGTAGTAGCGGGCCGGCGACAGGTGACACTGAAGCTTTCTTT. Amino acid sequence: CASSSGPATGDTEAFF.

The chain uses TRBV12-3 or TRBV12-4 and TRBJ2-3; 11 bases match TRBD2. V shed 3 bases and J 5 bases; nucleotides not matched to a gene: 4. The CDR3 sequence is 15 residues long. The chain's CDR3 is CASSFRLAGGDTQYF. Written as DNA, the CDR3 is TGTGCCAGCAGTTTTAGGCTAGCGGGAGGAGATACGCAGTATTTT.

J is TRBJ2-7 and V is TRBV30, with unresolved D. Between the trimmed V and J ends, which lost 3 bases and 1 base, there was a span of 7 bases. The CDR3 totals 12 residues. Germline loops: CDR1 GTSNPN, CDR2 SVGIG (reference sequence). CDR3 sequence: CAWRLGSYEQYF. In DNA, the CDR3 is TGTGCCTGGAGGCTCGGATCCTACGAGCAGTACTTC.

This chain joins TRBV20-1 and TRBJ1-1, with D perhaps TRBD1 (5 bases). CDR1 DFQATT and CDR2 SNEGSKA come from the germline V gene (reference sequence). The CDR3 contains 15 residues. With 7 bases removed from V and 2 bases from J, the gap between germline ends came to 20 bases. Here the CDR3 reads CSVRHPGDCNTEAFF. For the CDR3, the DNA is TGCAGTGTCAGACACCCCGGGGACTGTAACACTGAAGCTTTCTTT.

The genes are TRBV5-1 and TRBJ2-7, with TRBD1 as a possible D gene (6 bases). Germline V lookup: CDR1 SGHRS, CDR2 YFSETQ. The length of the CDR3 is 14 residues. V lost 4 bases, J lost 3 bases, and 14 bases lay in between. The CDR3 sequence: CASSPRTANYEQYF. Here the CDR3 DNA reads TGCGCCAGCAGCCCACGGACAGCAAACTACGAGCAGTACTTC. Combining the CDR3 with reference TRBV5-1 and TRBJ2-7 gives the whole variable domain KAGVTQTPRYLIKTRGQQVTLSCSPISGHRSVSWYQQTPGQGLQFLFEYFSETQRNKGNFPGRFSGRQFSNSRSEMNVSTLELGDSALYLCASSPRTANYEQYFGPGTRLTVT.

This clone was recorded at least ten times. The chain couples TRBV20-1 to TRBJ1-3, with 7 bases aligning to TRBD1. The CDR3 consists of 13 residues. Unmatched junction bases numbered 3, after V lost 3 bases and J lost 4 bases. CDR1 and CDR2 from the germline V gene are DFQATT and SNEGSKA (reference sequence). CDR3 region: CSASSDRGNTIYF. The CDR3 DNA reads as TGCAGTGCTAGTTCGGACAGGGGAAACACCATATATTTT.